These 16 T cell receptor beta chains share one sample of origin, sequenced in a study of cytomegalovirus exposure and HLA in healthy donors. The assay was immunoSEQ multiplex PCR, and TCRdb's table has in-frame clones only and misses some. The repertoire includes about 250,000 clones, more than 85% of them detected once, and 12% sits in the top ten. Material for sequencing was PBMCs. The receptors shown here come from a man between 18 and 29 years old in good health and CMV-seropositive.

This clone has just a few counts. The V gene is TRBV30, the J gene TRBJ1-2; D remains ambiguous. V gave up 0 bases and J gave up 6 bases, with 11 bases separating them. Per the germline V gene, CDR1 is GTSNPN and CDR2 is SVGIG (reference sequence). The CDR3 is made up of 13 amino acids. Here the CDR3 DNA reads TGTGCCTGGAGTGTGACGGGGTGGGATGGCTACACCTTC. Its translation: CAWSVTGWDGYTF.

CDR3 residues: CASSYSTGTSTEAFF. The CDR3 DNA reads as TGTGCCAGCAGTTACTCGACAGGGACATCTACTGAAGCTTTCTTT. The rearrangement uses TRBV6-5 and TRBJ1-1; 7 positions agree with TRBD1. CDR1 is MNHEY, CDR2 SVGAGI, per germline. V shed 0 bases, J shed 5 bases, and the junction held 6 bases outside the gene matches. CDR3 length: 15 amino acids.

The chain employs TRBV12-2 and TRBJ1-1; the table names TRBD1, a call not compared with the DNA. TRBV12-2 is a recognized pseudogene. The CDR3 has 12 amino acids. The CDR3 region has the DNA TGTGCAAGTCGCTTAACAGGGCTTGAAGCTTTCTTT. Residues: CASRLTGLEAFF.

J is TRBJ1-5 and V is TRBV6-6; D gene unclear. The CDR3 totals 13 residues. The germline gives CDR1 MNHNY, CDR2 SVGAGI (reference sequence). The V end lost 7 bases, the J end lost 3 bases, and 10 bases lay between the germline ends. CDR3 bases: TGTGCCAGCACTCCAGCCTTCAATCAGCCCCAGCATTTT. It codes for CASTPAFNQPQHF.

The chain recombines TRBV4-2 with TRBJ2-3; 12 bases agree with TRBD2. Germline CDR1 reads LGHNA; CDR2 reads YNFKEQ. V dropped 3 bases and J dropped 0; count of bases not matched to a gene: 4. The CDR3 contains 17 residues. The CDR3 reads CASSQAGTSGSTDTQYF. As DNA, the CDR3 is TGTGCCAGCAGCCAGGCCGGGACTAGCGGGAGCACAGATACGCAGTATTTT.

A word on this clone: The sample has other DNA sequences that encode this CDR3 too. The J gene is TRBJ2-5, the V gene TRBV6-5; 7 nucleotides align to TRBD1. The CDR3 consists of 14 residues. CDR1 is MNHEY and CDR2 is SVGAGI in the germline V gene. The junction had 3 bases not matched to a gene; V was cut back by 0 bases and J by 5 bases. This chain's CDR3 is CASSYSQGLETQYF. CDR3 sequence (DNA): TGTGCCAGCAGTTACTCACAGGGGTTGGAGACCCAGTACTTC.

In this sample, this clone turned up a few times. This chain uses TRBV5-1 with TRBJ2-1; D is possibly TRBD2 (5 bases). The CDR3 totals 14 residues. Trimming shortened V by 4 bases and J by 7 bases, and 15 bases separated the two germline ends. Germline CDR1 is SGHRS and CDR2 is YFSETQ. In nucleotides, the CDR3 is TGCGCCAGCAGCCCCACGAGGGTAGATAATGAGCAGTTCTTC. Translating it yields CASSPTRVDNEQFF.

On this clone: Other DNA sequences in this sample translate to the same CDR3. The chain is built from TRBV20-1 and TRBJ2-5, with D unclear. Deletions cut 3 bases from V and 3 bases from J, with 5 bases between. The germline gives CDR1 DFQATT, CDR2 SNEGSKA (reference sequence). CDR3 length: 11 residues. The CDR3 is CSASRKETQYF. In DNA, the CDR3 is TGCAGTGCTAGCAGGAAAGAGACCCAGTACTTC.

This clone was recorded a few times. The V gene is TRBV20-1, the J gene TRBJ2-7; D call uncertain. Germline CDR1 and CDR2: DFQATT and SNEGSKA (reference sequence). The length of the CDR3 is 10 residues. V was pared by 1 base and J by 6 bases, with 4 bases between. The CDR3 sequence is CSARGAEQYF. CDR3 DNA sequence: TGCAGTGCTAGAGGGGCCGAGCAGTACTTC.

The rearrangement links TRBV5-4 to TRBJ1-2; D might be TRBD1 (5 bases). The ends were cut back, 4 bases at V and 4 bases at J, with 20 bases in the middle. Germline V gene data show CDR1 as SGHNT and CDR2 as YYREEE (reference sequence). This CDR3 is built from 16 residues. The CDR3 spells CASSPRIGGATYGYTF. CDR3 in DNA: TGTGCCAGCAGCCCCCGAATTGGAGGGGCGACCTATGGCTACACCTTC.

V and J are TRBV11-1 and TRBJ1-1; D is possibly TRBD1 (5 bases). The CDR3 length is 16 residues. Looked up from germline, CDR1 is SGHAT and CDR2 is FQDESV (reference sequence). V lost 0 bases to trimming and J lost 0 bases, with 11 bases between them. The CDR3 coding sequence is TGTGCCAGCAGCTTAGCGTCCGGCAGGGTGAACACTGAAGCTTTCTTT. Its protein product is CASSLASGRVNTEAFF.

The chain links TRBV28 to TRBJ2-2; D perhaps matches TRBD1 (6 bases). Germline V gives CDR1 MDHEN, CDR2 SYDVKM. The CDR3 contains 17 residues. V was clipped by 1 base and J by 4 bases, with 16 bases between them. In DNA form, the CDR3 reads TGTGCCAGCAGTTTATTGCCCACAGGGACGGGCACCGGGGAGCTGTTTTTT. Translated, it gives CASSLLPTGTGTGELFF.

J is TRBJ1-1 and V is TRBV11-2; D is possibly TRBD1 (5 bases). CDR3 length: 13 residues. Trimming removed 5 bases from V and 3 bases from J, with 10 bases in between. The germline V gene has CDR1 SGHAT and CDR2 FQNNGV. The CDR3 bases are TGTGCCAGCAGCATCGACAGTCACACTGAAGCTTTCTTT. It specifies CASSIDSHTEAFF.

The J gene is TRBJ2-3, the V gene TRBV6-5, with 8 positions matching TRBD2. Germline assignment: CDR1 MNHEY and CDR2 SVGAGI. CDR3 length: 14 residues. Trimming removed 4 bases from V and 4 bases from J; junction bases left unmatched: 4. CDR3 in DNA: TGTGCCAGCAGTTTGAGCGGGAGAGCAGATACGCAGTATTTT. Translated: CASSLSGRADTQYF.

CDR3 bases: TGCGCCAGCACCCTCTCGGGGACCAACTATGGCTACACCTTC. Protein product: CASTLSGTNYGYTF. This chain connects TRBV5-1 to TRBJ1-2; TRBD1 is a possible D gene (5 bases). The CDR3 is 14 amino acids. Germline CDR1 reads SGHRS; CDR2 reads YFSETQ. The ends were cut back, 6 bases at V and 2 bases at J, with 14 bases in the middle. Full variable domain (remainder filled in from reference TRBV5-1 and TRBJ1-2): KAGVTQTPRYLIKTRGQQVTLSCSPISGHRSVSWYQQTPGQGLQFLFEYFSETQRNKGNFPGRFSGRQFSNSRSEMNVSTLELGDSALYLCASTLSGTNYGYTFGSGTRLTVV.

The chain joins TRBV4-1 to TRBJ2-1; possibly TRBD1 for D (5 bases). The CDR3 runs to 16 residues. V was shortened by 3 bases and J by 2 bases, with 14 bases between the two germline ends. CDR1 is MGHRA, CDR2 YSYEKL, per germline. CDR3 in amino acids: CASSQGPMGTYNEQFF. In nucleotides, the CDR3 is TGCGCCAGCAGCCAGGGGCCAATGGGCACCTACAATGAGCAGTTCTTC.